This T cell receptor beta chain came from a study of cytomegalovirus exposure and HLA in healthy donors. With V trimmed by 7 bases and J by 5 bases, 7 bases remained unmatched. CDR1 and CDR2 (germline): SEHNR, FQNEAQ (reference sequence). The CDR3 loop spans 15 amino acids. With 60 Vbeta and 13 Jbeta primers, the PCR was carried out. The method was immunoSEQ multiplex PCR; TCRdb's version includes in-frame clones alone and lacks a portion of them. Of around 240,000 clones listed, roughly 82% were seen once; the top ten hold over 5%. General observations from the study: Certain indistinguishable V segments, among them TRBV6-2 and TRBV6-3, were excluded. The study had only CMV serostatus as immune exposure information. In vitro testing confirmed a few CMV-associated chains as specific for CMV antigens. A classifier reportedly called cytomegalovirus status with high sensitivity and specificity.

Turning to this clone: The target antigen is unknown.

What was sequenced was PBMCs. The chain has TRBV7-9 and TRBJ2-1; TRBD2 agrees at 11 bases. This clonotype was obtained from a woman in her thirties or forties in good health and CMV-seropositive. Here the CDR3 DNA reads TGTGCCAGCACCGGGGGGACTAGCGGCAACAATGAGCAGTTCTTC. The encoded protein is CASTGGTSGNNEQFF.